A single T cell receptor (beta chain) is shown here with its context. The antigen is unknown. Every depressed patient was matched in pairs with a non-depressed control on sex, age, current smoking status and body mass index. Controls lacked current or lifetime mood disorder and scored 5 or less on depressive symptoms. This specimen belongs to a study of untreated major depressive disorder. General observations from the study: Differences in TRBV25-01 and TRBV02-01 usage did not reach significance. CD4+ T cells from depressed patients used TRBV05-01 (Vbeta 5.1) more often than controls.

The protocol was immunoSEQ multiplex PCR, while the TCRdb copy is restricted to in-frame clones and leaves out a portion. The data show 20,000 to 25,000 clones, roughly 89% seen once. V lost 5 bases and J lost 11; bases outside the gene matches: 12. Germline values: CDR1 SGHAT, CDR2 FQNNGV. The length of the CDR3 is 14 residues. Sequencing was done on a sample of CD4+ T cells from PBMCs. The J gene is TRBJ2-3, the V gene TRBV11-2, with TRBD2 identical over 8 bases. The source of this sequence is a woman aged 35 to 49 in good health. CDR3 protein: CASSQGGRGVVQYF. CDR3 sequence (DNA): TGTGCCAGCAGCCAAGGGGGGCGGGGGGTCGTGCAGTATTTT.